This section outlines one T cell receptor (beta chain) sequence together with its context. This sample was included in a study of OX40 agonist ivuxolimab in advanced cancers. Method: immunoSEQ multiplex PCR; TCRdb's copy keeps in-frame clones and lacks some. This table holds 65,000 to 100,000 clones, about nine tenths found once. J gave up 5 bases and V 5 bases, and 3 bases lay outside the gene matches. In germline, CDR1 is KGHSH, CDR2 LQKENI. CDR3 length: 14 residues. This chain joins TRBV18 and TRBJ1-6; 7 positions agree with TRBD1. The sample was CD4+ or CD8+ T cells sorted from blood, taken in a trial of the OX40 agonist ivuxolimab. This receptor was obtained from an adult with an advanced solid tumor such as melanoma, head and neck, liver or kidney cancer. CDR3 DNA sequence: TGTGCCAGCTCAGCGGGGACAGATAATTCACCCCTCCACTTT. This encodes CASSAGTDNSPLHF.